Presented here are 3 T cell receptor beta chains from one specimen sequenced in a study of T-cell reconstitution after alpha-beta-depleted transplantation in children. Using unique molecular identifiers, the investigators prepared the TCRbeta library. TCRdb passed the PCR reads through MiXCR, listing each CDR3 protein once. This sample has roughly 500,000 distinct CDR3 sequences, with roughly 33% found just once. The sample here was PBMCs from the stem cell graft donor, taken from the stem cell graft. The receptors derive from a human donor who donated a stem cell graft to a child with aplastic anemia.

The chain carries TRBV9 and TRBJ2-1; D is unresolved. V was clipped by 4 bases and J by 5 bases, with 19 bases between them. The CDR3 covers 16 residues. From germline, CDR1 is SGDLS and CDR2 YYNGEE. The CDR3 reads CASSPLRDQLDNEQFF. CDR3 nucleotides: TGTGCCAGCAGCCCCCTCCGCGATCAGCTGGACAATGAGCAGTTCTTC.

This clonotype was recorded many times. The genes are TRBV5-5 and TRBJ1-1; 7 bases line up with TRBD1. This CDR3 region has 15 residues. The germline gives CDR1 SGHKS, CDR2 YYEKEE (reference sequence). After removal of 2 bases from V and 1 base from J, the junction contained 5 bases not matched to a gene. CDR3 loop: CASSLGGSTNTEAFF. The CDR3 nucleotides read TGTGCCAGCAGCTTAGGGGGCAGTACGAACACTGAAGCTTTCTTT.

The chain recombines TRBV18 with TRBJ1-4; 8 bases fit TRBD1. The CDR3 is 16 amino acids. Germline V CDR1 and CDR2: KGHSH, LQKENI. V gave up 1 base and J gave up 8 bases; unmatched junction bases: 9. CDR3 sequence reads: CASSPQSGGAGEKLFF. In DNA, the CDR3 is TGTGCCAGCTCACCACAGTCAGGGGGCGCCGGGGAAAAACTGTTTTTT.